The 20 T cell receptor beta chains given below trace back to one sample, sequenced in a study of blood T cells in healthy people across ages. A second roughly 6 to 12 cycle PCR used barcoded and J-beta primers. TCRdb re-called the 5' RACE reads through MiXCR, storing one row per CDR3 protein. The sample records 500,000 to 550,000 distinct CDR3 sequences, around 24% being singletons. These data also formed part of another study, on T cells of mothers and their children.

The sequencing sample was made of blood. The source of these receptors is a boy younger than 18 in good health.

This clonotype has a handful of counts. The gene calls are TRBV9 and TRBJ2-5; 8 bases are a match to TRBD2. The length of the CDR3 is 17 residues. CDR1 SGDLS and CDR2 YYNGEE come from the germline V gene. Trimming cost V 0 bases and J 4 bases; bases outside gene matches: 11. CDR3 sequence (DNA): TGTGCCAGCAGCGTAGGAGGACTATCGGGGGGGCCAGAGACCCAGTACTTC. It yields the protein CASSVGGLSGGPETQYF.

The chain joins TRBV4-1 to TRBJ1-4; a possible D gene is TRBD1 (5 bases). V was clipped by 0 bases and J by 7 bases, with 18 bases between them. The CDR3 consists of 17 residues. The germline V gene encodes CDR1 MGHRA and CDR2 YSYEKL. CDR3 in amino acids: CASSQEARRIGGEKLFF. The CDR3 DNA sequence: TGCGCCAGCAGCCAAGAGGCCAGGCGGATTGGGGGTGAAAAACTGTTTTTT.

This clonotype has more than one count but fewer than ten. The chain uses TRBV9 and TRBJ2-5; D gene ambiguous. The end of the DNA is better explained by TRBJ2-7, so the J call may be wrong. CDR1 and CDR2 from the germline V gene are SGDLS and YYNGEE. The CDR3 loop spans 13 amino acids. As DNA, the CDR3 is TGTGCCAGCAGCGTGAGCTACTCCTACGAGCAGTACTTC. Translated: CASSVSYSYEQYF.

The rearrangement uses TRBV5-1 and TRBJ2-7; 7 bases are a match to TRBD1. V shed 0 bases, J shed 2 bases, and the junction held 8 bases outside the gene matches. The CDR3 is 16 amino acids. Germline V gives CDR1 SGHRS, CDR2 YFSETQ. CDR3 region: CASSLGVGDSPYEQYF. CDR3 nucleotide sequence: TGCGCCAGCAGCTTGGGTGTAGGGGACAGTCCCTACGAGCAGTACTTC.

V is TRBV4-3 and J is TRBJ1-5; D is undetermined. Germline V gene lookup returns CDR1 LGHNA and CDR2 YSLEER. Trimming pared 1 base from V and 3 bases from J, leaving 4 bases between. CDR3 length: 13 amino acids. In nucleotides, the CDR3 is TGCGCCAGCAGCCAAGCAATCAATCAGCCCCAGCATTTT. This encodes CASSQAINQPQHF.

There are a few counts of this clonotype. The CDR3 is CASSTRDTLAKNIQYF. The CDR3 DNA sequence: TGTGCCAGCAGCACCCGGGACACATTAGCCAAAAACATTCAGTACTTC. The J gene is TRBJ2-4, the V gene TRBV7-2, with D maybe TRBD1 (6 bases). CDR1 SGHTA and CDR2 FQGNSA come from the germline V gene. Trimming stripped 5 bases from V and 0 bases from J, with 14 bases between. The CDR3 loop spans 16 amino acids.

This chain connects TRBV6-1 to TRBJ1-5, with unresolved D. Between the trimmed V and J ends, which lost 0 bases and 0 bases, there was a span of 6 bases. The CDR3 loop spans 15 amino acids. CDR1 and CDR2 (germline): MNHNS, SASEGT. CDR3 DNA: TGTGCCAGCAGTGAAGCACCTTATAGCAATCAGCCCCAGCATTTT. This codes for CASSEAPYSNQPQHF.

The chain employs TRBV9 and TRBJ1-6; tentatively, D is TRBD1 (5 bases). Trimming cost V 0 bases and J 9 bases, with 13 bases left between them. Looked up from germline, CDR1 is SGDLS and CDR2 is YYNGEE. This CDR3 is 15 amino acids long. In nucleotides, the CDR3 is TGTGCCAGCAGCGTAGGGGACCCCGAGGGTTCACCCCTCCACTTT. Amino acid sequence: CASSVGDPEGSPLHF.

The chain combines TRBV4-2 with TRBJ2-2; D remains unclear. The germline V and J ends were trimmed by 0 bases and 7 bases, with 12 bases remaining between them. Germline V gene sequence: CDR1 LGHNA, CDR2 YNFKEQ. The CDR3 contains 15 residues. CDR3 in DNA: TGTGCCAGCAGCCAAGATTCCCTTGGAAACGGGGAGCTGTTTTTT. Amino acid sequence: CASSQDSLGNGELFF.

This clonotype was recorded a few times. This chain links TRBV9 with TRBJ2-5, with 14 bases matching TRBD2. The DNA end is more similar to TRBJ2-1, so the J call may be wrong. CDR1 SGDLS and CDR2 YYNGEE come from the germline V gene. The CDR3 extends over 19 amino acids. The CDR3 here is CASSVLVRTSGRLMNEQFF. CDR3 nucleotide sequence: TGTGCCAGCAGCGTTCTTGTCAGGACTAGCGGGAGGTTGATGAATGAGCAGTTCTTC.

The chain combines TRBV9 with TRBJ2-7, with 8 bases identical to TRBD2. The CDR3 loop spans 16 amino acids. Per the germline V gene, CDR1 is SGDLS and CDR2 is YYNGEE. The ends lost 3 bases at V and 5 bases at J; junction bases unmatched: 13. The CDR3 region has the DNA TGTGCCAGCAGCGGGGCCGAGGACAGCGGGAGCCACGAGCAGTACTTC. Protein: CASSGAEDSGSHEQYF.

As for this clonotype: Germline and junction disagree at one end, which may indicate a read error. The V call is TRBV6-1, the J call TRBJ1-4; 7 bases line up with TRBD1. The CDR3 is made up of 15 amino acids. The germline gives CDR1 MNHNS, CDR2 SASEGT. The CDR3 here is CASSDHRGTNEKPFF. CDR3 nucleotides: TGTGCCAGCAGTGATCACAGGGGCACTAATGAAAAACCGTTTTTT.

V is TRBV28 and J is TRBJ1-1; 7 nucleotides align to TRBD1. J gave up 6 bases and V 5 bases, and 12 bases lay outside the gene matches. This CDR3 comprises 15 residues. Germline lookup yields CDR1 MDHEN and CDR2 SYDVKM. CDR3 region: CASSTRQGVRSEAFF. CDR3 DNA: TGTGCCAGCAGTACCCGACAGGGAGTAAGGTCTGAAGCTTTCTTT.

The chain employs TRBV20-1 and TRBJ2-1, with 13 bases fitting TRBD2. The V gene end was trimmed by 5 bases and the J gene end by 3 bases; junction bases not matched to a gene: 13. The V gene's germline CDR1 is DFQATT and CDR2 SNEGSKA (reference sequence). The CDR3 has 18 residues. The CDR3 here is CSASQKGTSGDLYNEQFF. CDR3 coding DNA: TGCAGTGCTTCTCAAAAAGGGACTAGCGGGGACCTCTACAATGAGCAGTTCTTC.

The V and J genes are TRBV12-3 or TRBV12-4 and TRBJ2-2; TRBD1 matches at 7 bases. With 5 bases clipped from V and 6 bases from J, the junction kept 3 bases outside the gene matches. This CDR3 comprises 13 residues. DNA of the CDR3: TGTGCCAGCAGTCCGGACAGGCCCGGGGAGCTGTTTTTT. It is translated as CASSPDRPGELFF.

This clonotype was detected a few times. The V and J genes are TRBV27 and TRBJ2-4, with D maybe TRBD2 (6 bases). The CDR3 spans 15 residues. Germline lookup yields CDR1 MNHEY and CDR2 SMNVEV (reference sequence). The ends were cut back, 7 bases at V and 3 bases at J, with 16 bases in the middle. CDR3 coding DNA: TGTGCCAGCACCCCATGGGGGGAAGACAAAAACATTCAGTACTTC. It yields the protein CASTPWGEDKNIQYF.

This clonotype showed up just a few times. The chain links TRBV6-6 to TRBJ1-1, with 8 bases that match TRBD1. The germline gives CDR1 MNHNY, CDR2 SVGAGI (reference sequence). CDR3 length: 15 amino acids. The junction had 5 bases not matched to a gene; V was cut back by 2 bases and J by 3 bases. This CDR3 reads CASSYRQGKDTEAFF. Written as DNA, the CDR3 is TGTGCCAGCAGTTACAGACAGGGGAAGGACACTGAAGCTTTCTTT.

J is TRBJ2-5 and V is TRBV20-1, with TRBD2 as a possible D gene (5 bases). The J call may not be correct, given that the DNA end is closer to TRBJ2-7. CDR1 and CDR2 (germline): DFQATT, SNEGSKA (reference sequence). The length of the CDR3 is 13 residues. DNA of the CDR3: TGCAGTGCTACGGGGATTGTAACCTACGAGCAGTACTTC. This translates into CSATGIVTYEQYF.

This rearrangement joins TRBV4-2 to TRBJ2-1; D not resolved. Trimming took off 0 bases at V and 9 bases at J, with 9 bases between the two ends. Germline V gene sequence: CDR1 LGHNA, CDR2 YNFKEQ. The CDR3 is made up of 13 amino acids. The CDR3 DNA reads TGTGCCAGCAGCCAAGACTTATATGGTGAGCAGTTCTTC. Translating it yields CASSQDLYGEQFF.

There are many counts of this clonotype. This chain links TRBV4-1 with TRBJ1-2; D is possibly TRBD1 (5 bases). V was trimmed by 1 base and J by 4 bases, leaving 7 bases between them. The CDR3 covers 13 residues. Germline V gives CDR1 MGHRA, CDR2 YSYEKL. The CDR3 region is CASSQVGGYGYTF. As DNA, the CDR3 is TGCGCCAGCAGCCAAGTCGGGGGCTATGGCTACACCTTC.